These 13 T cell receptor beta chains originate from one sample sequenced in a study of T cell repertoires in cytomegalovirus infection. The antigens of these receptors remain unknown. Each CDR3 protein gets one entry after TCRdb re-called the reads with MiXCR. Of about 160,000 distinct CDR3 sequences listed, less than 25% were seen once; the top ten hold 25%. The specimen was CD8+ T cells from cultured PBMCs, collected from culture after CMV antigen stimulation. All receptors derive from a human donor in good health (CMV status not recorded). Some clones in this sample may be carry-over from other donors' samples.

This clonotype was recorded a few times. The DNA for the CDR3 is TGTGCCAGTAGTACCCGACTAGCGGGGGTCTACAATGAGCAGTTCTTC. It codes for CASSTRLAGVYNEQFF. The rearrangement joins TRBV19 to TRBJ2-1, with 12 bases that match TRBD2. After removal of 4 bases from V and 3 bases from J, the junction contained 4 bases not matched to a gene. CDR1 and CDR2 from the germline V gene are LNHDA and SQIVND (reference sequence). The CDR3 is 16 residues long.

This clonotype occurred a few times. The chain has TRBV7-6 and TRBJ1-2; TRBD1 matches 7 bases. The trim removed 1 base at V and 3 bases at J, leaving 8 bases unmatched. The germline V gene has CDR1 SGHVS and CDR2 FNYEAQ. CDR3 length: 16 residues. CDR3 coding DNA: TGTGCCAGCAGCTTAGGGACAGGAACGGCCGACTATGGCTACACCTTC. It specifies CASSLGTGTADYGYTF. Based on the CDR3 plus reference TRBV7-6 and TRBJ1-2, the full variable domain is GAGVSQSPRYKVTKRGQDVALRCDPISGHVSLYWYRQALGQGPEFLTYFNYEAQQDKSGLPNDRFSAERPEGSISTLTIQRTEQRDSAMYRCASSLGTGTADYGYTFGSGTRLTVV.

The sample holds a few counts of this clonotype. This chain links TRBV7-2 with TRBJ2-1; TRBD2 aligns across 7 bases. The trim removed 5 bases at V and 4 bases at J, leaving 11 bases unmatched. Germline CDR1 reads SGHTA; CDR2 reads FQGNSA. The CDR3 loop spans 16 amino acids. This CDR3 is CASSPNGRVRYNEQFF. For the CDR3, the DNA is TGTGCCAGCAGCCCTAATGGGAGGGTTAGGTACAATGAGCAGTTCTTC. The full variable domain, with the rest looked up from reference TRBV7-2 and TRBJ2-1, is GAGVSQSPSNKVTEKGKDVELRCDPISGHTALYWYRQSLGQGLEFLIYFQGNSAPDKSGLPSDRFSAERTGGSVSTLTIQRTQQEDSAVYLCASSPNGRVRYNEQFFGPGTRLTVL.

The table lists this clonotype with a few counts. V gene TRBV12-3 or TRBV12-4 combines with J gene TRBJ2-5; 10 nucleotides line up with TRBD1. The CDR3 extends over 17 amino acids. V dropped 4 bases and J dropped 4; count of bases not matched to a gene: 12. CDR3 sequence (DNA): TGTGCCAGCAGTTACCGTAGGAGGGACAGGGGAGGAGAGACCCAGTACTTC. This codes for CASSYRRRDRGGETQYF.

V gene TRBV7-9 combines with J gene TRBJ1-4, with 7 bases identical to TRBD1. Trimming at V came to 5 bases and at J to 0 bases, leaving 3 bases not matched to a gene. The germline gives CDR1 SEHNR, CDR2 FQNEAQ (reference sequence). The CDR3 sequence is 15 residues long. CDR3 in DNA: TGTGCCAGCAGCATGGGGACAGCAACTAATGAAAAACTGTTTTTT. Its protein product is CASSMGTATNEKLFF. The variable domain in full, completed from reference TRBV7-9 and TRBJ1-4, reads DTGVSQNPRHKITKRGQNVTFRCDPISEHNRLYWYRQTLGQGPEFLTYFQNEAQLEKSRLLSDRFSAERPKGSFSTLEIQRTEQGDSAMYLCASSMGTATNEKLFFGSGTQLSVL.

This clonotype appeared a few times. The chain links TRBV20-1 to TRBJ1-5, with 10 bases aligning to TRBD1. This CDR3 has 14 amino acids. The germline V gene encodes CDR1 DFQATT and CDR2 SNEGSKA (reference sequence). Trimming took 5 bases from V and 6 from J; bases not matched to a gene: 7. CDR3 sequence: CSAVTGGESQPQHF. In nucleotides, the CDR3 is TGCAGTGCTGTGACAGGGGGCGAGAGTCAGCCCCAGCATTTT.

This rearrangement joins TRBV20-1 to TRBJ1-1, with TRBD1 matching 10 bases. There are 14 residues in the CDR3. CDR1 DFQATT and CDR2 SNEGSKA come from the germline V gene (reference sequence). CDR3 in amino acids: CRVDRGPGNTEAFF. The DNA for the CDR3 is TGCAGGGTAGACAGGGGGCCGGGGAACACTGAAGCTTTCTTT.

This clonotype was detected only once. The chain carries TRBV6-1 and TRBJ1-3, with D uncertain. This CDR3 contains 15 residues. CDR1 and CDR2 from the germline V gene are MNHNS and SASEGT. The V and J ends lost 4 bases and 0 bases respectively, with 10 bases between them. The CDR3 bases are TGTGCCAGCAGTGGGCCCCCGCGCTCTGGAAACACCATATATTTT. This sequence encodes CASSGPPRSGNTIYF.

This clonotype was counted a few times. The genes are TRBV6-2 or TRBV6-3 and TRBJ2-5; TRBD2 matches at 15 bases. The CDR3 has 19 residues. V was clipped by 2 bases and J by 2 bases; unmatched bases: 9. Germline CDR1 MNHEY, CDR2 SVGEGT. CDR3 sequence reads: CASSYRAGLAGGEQETQYF. The CDR3 DNA reads TGTGCCAGCAGTTACCGAGCCGGACTAGCGGGGGGGGAACAAGAGACCCAGTACTTC.

A few counts support this clonotype. The chain carries TRBV2 and TRBJ2-7, with 7 positions matching TRBD1. CDR1 and CDR2 from the germline V gene are SNHLY and FYNNEI. The V segment lost 3 bases and the J segment 1 base; nucleotides outside the gene matches: 12. This CDR3 is 17 amino acids long. CDR3 sequence reads: CASSDSPGQSLSYEQYF. CDR3 sequence (DNA): TGTGCCAGCAGTGATTCCCCGGGACAGAGTTTGTCCTACGAGCAGTACTTC.

The J gene is TRBJ2-3, the V gene TRBV4-1; 9 bases align to TRBD1. The length of the CDR3 is 16 residues. Trimming cost V 2 bases and J 5 bases; bases outside gene matches: 8. Germline V gene lookup returns CDR1 MGHRA and CDR2 YSYEKL. Written as DNA, the CDR3 is TGCGCCAGCAGCCAATCTCCGGGACAGGGACAAGATACGCAGTATTTT. Residues: CASSQSPGQGQDTQYF.

This clonotype was counted between two and nine times. The rearrangement links TRBV6-1 to TRBJ2-4, with a possible D match to TRBD1 (5 bases). Deletions cut 3 bases from V and 8 bases from J, with 8 bases between. This CDR3 spans 12 amino acids. Germline V gives CDR1 MNHNS, CDR2 SASEGT. DNA for the CDR3: TGTGCCAGCAGTGAGCCAGGGTACATTCAGTACTTC. It translates to CASSEPGYIQYF.

The V call is TRBV7-2, the J call TRBJ2-1; 12 bases line up with TRBD1. The CDR3 covers 17 residues. Trimming cost V 5 bases and J 8 bases; bases outside gene matches: 13. Per germline, CDR1 SGHTA and CDR2 FQGNSA. Written as DNA, the CDR3 is TGTGCCAGCAGCGGAAGGCCCGGGACAGGGGGCTTAGATGAGCAGTTCTTC. Its protein product is CASSGRPGTGGLDEQFF.